Listed here are 28 T cell receptor beta chains from one sample, sequenced in a study of OX40 agonist ivuxolimab in advanced cancers. The protocol was immunoSEQ multiplex PCR, while the TCRdb copy is restricted to in-frame clones and leaves out a portion. The sample contains 70,000 to 85,000 clones, roughly 85% of which appear only once. The sample consisted of CD4+ or CD8+ T cells sorted from blood, taken in a trial of the OX40 agonist ivuxolimab. These receptors were taken from an adult with an advanced solid tumor such as melanoma, head and neck, liver or kidney cancer.

The chain joins TRBV6-5 to TRBJ2-7; D is possibly TRBD2 (5 bases). Looked up from germline, CDR1 is MNHEY and CDR2 is SVGAGI. Trimming removed 7 bases from V and 4 bases from J, with 17 bases in between. The CDR3 contains 14 residues. CDR3 region: CASNRFWGVYEQYF. The CDR3 DNA is TGTGCCAGCAACCGCTTCTGGGGAGTATACGAGCAGTACTTC.

This clone was counted a single time. V gene TRBV6-6 combines with J gene TRBJ1-1; the D gene is possibly TRBD1 (5 bases). V was pared by 2 bases and J by 2 bases, with 12 bases between. This CDR3 spans 15 amino acids. CDR1 MNHNY and CDR2 SVGAGI come from the germline V gene (reference sequence). CDR3 region: CASSYRDEGNTEAFF. CDR3 DNA sequence: TGTGCCAGCAGTTACAGGGACGAAGGAAACACTGAAGCTTTCTTT.

The V call is TRBV18, the J call TRBJ1-1, with D perhaps TRBD1 (6 bases). The CDR3 is 15 residues long. Germline loops: CDR1 KGHSH, CDR2 LQKENI. Deletions cut 2 bases from V and 1 base from J, with 11 bases between. CDR3 amino acids: CASSPWGPPNTEAFF. The CDR3, as DNA: TGTGCCAGCTCACCATGGGGGCCACCGAACACTGAAGCTTTCTTT.

The chain has TRBV5-6 and TRBJ2-1; 10 bases map to TRBD2. This CDR3 spans 16 amino acids. V lost 0 bases, J lost 1 base, and 1 base stayed unmatched. CDR1 and CDR2 (germline): SGHDT, YYEEEE. The CDR3 DNA is TGTGCCAGCAGCTTGGGACTAGCGGGTTCCTACAATGAGCAGTTCTTC. Amino acids: CASSLGLAGSYNEQFF.

The chain recombines TRBV6-6 with TRBJ1-2, with D possibly TRBD1 on 6 matching bases. V shed 7 bases and J shed 4 bases, with 13 bases lying between them. The germline V gene has CDR1 MNHNY and CDR2 SVGAGI (reference sequence). CDR3 length equals 13 residues. CDR3 nucleotide sequence: TGTGCCAGCACCATACAGGGATCCTATGGCTACACCTTC. Encoded protein: CASTIQGSYGYTF.

The rearrangement links TRBV2 to TRBJ1-5, with D unclear. There are 13 residues in the CDR3. V dropped 7 bases and J dropped 3 bases, with 10 bases sitting between them. The germline CDR1 and CDR2 sequences are SNHLY and FYNNEI. The CDR3: CASIGSPNQPQHF. CDR3 DNA: TGTGCCAGCATAGGGAGTCCCAATCAGCCCCAGCATTTT.

The count of this clone is one. The chain recombines TRBV6-5 with TRBJ2-7; the D is unclear. CDR3 length equals 15 residues. The V and J ends lost 11 bases and 5 bases respectively, with 25 bases between them. The germline V gene encodes CDR1 MNHEY and CDR2 SVGAGI. The CDR3 here is CASMVVPGPRHEQYF. CDR3 in DNA: TGTGCCTCGATGGTAGTGCCTGGACCAAGGCACGAGCAGTACTTC.

The chain employs TRBV12-5 and TRBJ2-3; D is uncertain. Trimming left V 7 bases short and J 3 bases short, with 11 bases between. There are 13 residues in the CDR3. CDR1 and CDR2 (germline): LGHNT, FRNRAP. The CDR3 protein is CASAPRRTDTQYF. The CDR3 bases are TGTGCTAGTGCCCCGAGACGGACAGATACGCAGTATTTT.

With respect to this clone: A much larger clone differs by one base, so this may be a read error. Other DNA sequences in the same sample also yield this CDR3. V is TRBV7-9 and J is TRBJ2-2, with D tentatively TRBD2 (5 bases). The CDR3 length is 14 residues. V gave up 3 bases and J gave up 0 bases, with 5 bases separating them. CDR1 is SEHNR, CDR2 FQNEAQ, per germline (reference sequence). In nucleotides, the CDR3 is TGTGCCAGCAGCTTGGGAGCGAACACCGGGGAGCTGTTTTTT. This gives the protein CASSLGANTGELFF.

V usage is TRBV9 and J usage is TRBJ2-3; 9 nucleotides agree with TRBD1. Trimming removed 0 bases from V and 3 bases from J; junction bases left unmatched: 8. This CDR3 comprises 17 residues. The germline CDR1 and CDR2 sequences are SGDLS and YYNGEE. CDR3 bases: TGTGCCAGCAGCGTAGGGAGAACAGGGGGCGTGACAGATACGCAGTATTTT. This codes for CASSVGRTGGVTDTQYF. The full variable domain, in which reference TRBV9 and TRBJ2-3 provide the parts outside the CDR3, is DSGVTQTPKHLITATGQRVTLRCSPRSGDLSVYWYQQSLDQGLQFLIQYYNGEERAKGNILERFSAQQFPDLHSELNLSSLELGDSALYFCASSVGRTGGVTDTQYFGPGTRLTVL.

The chain couples TRBV10-2 to TRBJ2-2; 9 bases fit TRBD1. CDR1 and CDR2 (germline): WSHSY, SAAADI. The J segment lost 5 bases and the V segment lost 6 bases, leaving 4 bases of the junction unmatched. This CDR3 has 14 amino acids. CDR3 region: CASRGTGRTGELFF. The CDR3 DNA reads as TGCGCCAGCAGGGGGACAGGGAGGACCGGGGAGCTGTTTTTT.

The gene calls are TRBV30 and TRBJ2-7; possible D gene TRBD2, 6 bases. With 0 bases removed from V and 9 bases from J, the gap between germline ends came to 18 bases. Germline-derived CDR1 and CDR2 are GTSNPN and SVGIG (reference sequence). The CDR3 spans 14 residues. The DNA for the CDR3 is TGTGCCTGGAGTGTCGGCGGGCTTACGCGGGGGCAGTACTTC. It yields the protein CAWSVGGLTRGQYF.

The chain carries TRBV4-3 and TRBJ2-1; D not certain. CDR3 length: 15 amino acids. From germline, CDR1 is LGHNA and CDR2 YSLEER. V lost 0 bases, J lost 7 bases, and 13 bases lay in between. Here the CDR3 reads CASSQDWGLRNEQFF. CDR3 nucleotide sequence: TGCGCCAGCAGCCAAGATTGGGGTTTGCGGAATGAGCAGTTCTTC.

This clone was observed once. The chain combines TRBV28 with TRBJ2-5, with 8 bases aligning to TRBD2. The DNA end favors TRBJ2-7, so the J call may be wrong. Germline CDR1 reads MDHEN; CDR2 reads SYDVKM. There are 15 residues in the CDR3. The CDR3 DNA follows: TGTGCCAGCAGTTCCCTAGCGGGCCTTTCCTACGAGCAGTACTTC. Protein product: CASSSLAGLSYEQYF.

This clone was seen a handful of times. The rearrangement joins TRBV29-1 to TRBJ1-5, with a weak D call TRBD1 (5 bases). The CDR3 contains 12 residues. Germline CDR1 reads SQVTM; CDR2 reads ANQGSEA. V shed 4 bases and J shed 6 bases, with 10 bases lying between them. The CDR3 protein is CSVVAQGQPQHF. CDR3 bases: TGCAGCGTTGTGGCGCAGGGTCAGCCCCAGCATTTT.

The chain uses TRBV9 and TRBJ1-1; D is unclear. This CDR3 is built from 12 residues. Per germline, CDR1 SGDLS and CDR2 YYNGEE. Deletions cut 3 bases from V and 2 bases from J, with 5 bases between. The CDR3 sequence: CASSAPNTEAFF. As DNA, the CDR3 is TGTGCCAGCAGCGCCCCAAACACTGAAGCTTTCTTT.

The chain joins TRBV7-9 to TRBJ2-1; maybe TRBD1 (6 bases). CDR1 is SEHNR, CDR2 FQNEAQ, per germline (reference sequence). The CDR3 length is 16 residues. Deletions cut 6 bases from V and 0 bases from J, with 15 bases between. The CDR3 DNA reads as TGTGCCAGCAGAATGACAAACAGGGACTCCTACAATGAGCAGTTCTTC. This translates into CASRMTNRDSYNEQFF.

This chain connects TRBV5-1 to TRBJ2-7; D is unresolved. This CDR3 comprises 15 residues. The V gene's germline CDR1 is SGHRS and CDR2 YFSETQ. V was pared by 4 bases and J by 0 bases, with 14 bases between. CDR3 sequence reads: CASSPEYESSYEQYF. The CDR3 coding sequence is TGCGCCAGCAGCCCGGAGTATGAGAGCTCCTACGAGCAGTACTTC.

The V gene is TRBV7-2, the J gene TRBJ2-5; D may be TRBD2 (6 bases). There are 14 residues in the CDR3. V was cut by 5 bases and J by 5 bases, with 15 bases left in between. Germline V CDR1 and CDR2: SGHTA, FQGNSA. CDR3 in DNA: TGTGCCAGCAGCCCCTCGGGAGTTAGGGAGACCCAGTACTTC. This gives the protein CASSPSGVRETQYF. The full variable domain, rest sourced from reference TRBV7-2 and TRBJ2-5, is GAGVSQSPSNKVTEKGKDVELRCDPISGHTALYWYRQSLGQGLEFLIYFQGNSAPDKSGLPSDRFSAERTGGSVSTLTIQRTQQEDSAVYLCASSPSGVRETQYFGPGTRLLVL.

This chain's CDR3 is CASSLRGRSEETQYF. CDR3 in DNA: TGTGCCAGCAGCTTGAGGGGCAGGTCCGAAGAGACCCAGTACTTC. J is TRBJ2-5 and V is TRBV5-4; a weak D match, TRBD1 (5 bases). The V and J ends lost 1 base and 3 bases respectively, with 13 bases between them. The CDR3 contains 15 residues. CDR1 is SGHNT and CDR2 is YYREEE in the germline V gene (reference sequence).

The rearrangement joins TRBV6-1 to TRBJ1-4; no definite D call. The CDR3 totals 14 residues. Trimming cost V 4 bases and J 5 bases, with 11 bases left between them. The V gene's germline CDR1 is MNHNS and CDR2 SASEGT. CDR3 sequence (DNA): TGTGCCAGCAGTGTCCAGATAGGCAATGAAAAACTGTTTTTT. Its protein product is CASSVQIGNEKLFF.

The gene calls are TRBV28 and TRBJ2-3, with 8 nucleotides matching TRBD1. The trim removed 3 bases at V and 3 bases at J, leaving 5 bases unmatched. Germline CDR1 reads MDHEN; CDR2 reads SYDVKM. The CDR3 is made up of 15 amino acids. The CDR3 bases are TGTGCCAGCAGTTTGCAGGGGGCGCTTACAGATACGCAGTATTTT. The encoded protein is CASSLQGALTDTQYF.

V and J are TRBV11-2 and TRBJ2-7, with TRBD2 identical over 8 bases. Germline V gene data show CDR1 as SGHAT and CDR2 as FQNNGV. CDR3 length: 15 amino acids. The V gene end was trimmed by 6 bases and the J gene end by 0 bases; junction bases not matched to a gene: 7. The CDR3, as DNA: TGTGCCAGCAGAGCTAGCGGGCCGGGCTCCTACGAGCAGTACTTC. The encoded protein is CASRASGPGSYEQYF.

For the CDR3, the DNA is TGTGCCAGCTCACCCCTTCAGGACACCGCGGCACCCCTCCACTTT. Residues: CASSPLQDTAAPLHF. This chain links TRBV18 with TRBJ1-6; TRBD1 is a possible D gene (5 bases). CDR1 and CDR2 from the germline V gene are KGHSH and LQKENI. The CDR3 contains 15 residues. Deletions cut 3 bases from V and 11 bases from J, with 17 bases between.

This clone was recorded a few times. J is TRBJ1-1 and V is TRBV10-1; D gene unclear. Germline CDR1 WNHNN, CDR2 SYGVQD (reference sequence). The ends were cut back, 0 bases at V and 2 bases at J, with 7 bases in the middle. CDR3 length: 14 amino acids. CDR3 sequence (DNA): TGCGCCAGCAGTGAGTCGAGGGTTAACACTGAAGCTTTCTTT. The encoded protein is CASSESRVNTEAFF.

V and J are TRBV19 and TRBJ2-7, with TRBD2 matching 8 bases. Germline CDR1 is LNHDA and CDR2 is SQIVND (reference sequence). The V gene end was trimmed by 6 bases and the J gene end by 6 bases; junction bases not matched to a gene: 4. The CDR3 totals 12 residues. The CDR3 bases are TGTGCCAGTAGCGGGAGGGTCGGCGAGCAGTACTTC. Translation: CASSGRVGEQYF. The variable domain in full, completed from reference TRBV19 and TRBJ2-7, reads DGGITQSPKYLFRKEGQNVTLSCEQNLNHDAMYWYRQDPGQGLRLIYYSQIVNDFQKGDIAEGYSVSREKKESFPLTVTSAQKNPTAFYLCASSGRVGEQYFGPGTRLTVT.

This clone came up once. V usage is TRBV25-1 and J usage is TRBJ2-7; D is possibly TRBD1 (6 bases). Germline assignment: CDR1 MGHDK and CDR2 SYGVNS. There are 12 residues in the CDR3. The V end lost 4 bases, the J end lost 6 bases, and 10 bases lay between the germline ends. CDR3 residues: CASSVRDIEQYF. In DNA, the CDR3 is TGTGCCAGCAGTGTCCGGGACATCGAGCAGTACTTC.

The CDR3, as DNA: TGTGCCAGTAGTCCAGCCAGGGTTACTAATGAAAAACTGTTTTTT. Its protein product is CASSPARVTNEKLFF. This chain links TRBV19 with TRBJ1-4; D possibly corresponds to TRBD1 (5 bases). V gave up 5 bases and J gave up 2 bases, with 12 bases separating them. In germline, CDR1 is LNHDA, CDR2 SQIVND (reference sequence). The CDR3 loop spans 15 amino acids.